The rows below give T cell receptor beta chains drawn from one sample of a study of Ad26.COV2.S vaccination and SARS-CoV-2 variants. Assay: immunoSEQ multiplex PCR; the TCRdb copy retains only in-frame clones and omits some. The sample consists of around 300,000 clones, around 90% of them appearing once. The source material was peripheral blood, sampled in a trial of Ad26.COV2.S vaccine versus placebo. The receptors come from a person between 18 and 65 years old who received the Ad26.COV2.S COVID-19 vaccine or a placebo. The CDR3 runs from the conserved cysteine through the conserved F or W. Fields, in order: V gene, D gene, clone size, J gene, CDR3 protein, CDR3 DNA. The D gene is left open where the match is weak. A row's size may be missing; if present it is once, few, many or a size class.

TRBV5-4,TRBD2,once,TRBJ2-1,CASSWSASGSNEQFF,TGTGCCAGCAGCTGGAGTGCTAGCGGGTCAAATGAGCAGTTCTTC
TRBV7-2,TRBD2,NA,TRBJ2-1,CASSLWTSEGQFF,TGTGCCAGCAGCCTATGGACTAGCGAGGGGCAGTTCTTC
TRBV29-1,NA,NA,TRBJ1-3,CSVGGQDNISGNTIYF,TGCAGCGTTGGTGGGCAGGATAATATTTCTGGAAACACCATATATTTT
TRBV6-5,NA,few,TRBJ1-2,CASRNPGVGYGYTF,TGTGCCAGCAGAAACCCTGGGGTCGGCTATGGCTACACCTTC
TRBV7-8,TRBD2,once,TRBJ2-5,CASSYREGLTQYF,TGTGCCAGCAGCTATCGGGAGGGTCTGACCCAGTACTTC
TRBV6-5,NA,NA,TRBJ2-1,CASTQPGVNEQFF,TGTGCCAGCACCCAGCCAGGGGTGAATGAGCAGTTCTTC
TRBV7-2,TRBD2,NA,TRBJ2-3,CASSLGTSGYTSTDTQYF,TGTGCCAGCAGCTTAGGGACTAGCGGGTATACTAGCACAGATACGCAGTATTTT
TRBV6-6,NA,NA,TRBJ1-1,CASSYDKPEAFF,TGTGCCAGCAGTTACGATAAACCTGAAGCTTTCTTT
TRBV28,TRBD1,NA,TRBJ2-2,CASSKDWDRGPGELFF,TGTGCCAGCAGCAAGGACTGGGACAGGGGGCCCGGGGAGCTGTTTTTT
TRBV28,NA,NA,TRBJ1-1,CASSSPGRAEAFF,TGTGCCAGCAGTTCACCGGGACGGGCGGAAGCTTTCTTT
TRBV19,NA,few,TRBJ1-2,CASKAGDYGYTF,TGTGCCAGTAAGGCAGGGGACTATGGCTACACCTTC
TRBV3-1/TRBV3-2,NA,NA,TRBJ1-1,CASSQDPSVDAFF,TGTGCCAGCAGCCAAGATCCTTCCGTCGACGCTTTCTTT
TRBV18,NA,NA,TRBJ1-1,CASSPFRQKNTEAFF,TGTGCCAGCTCACCCTTTCGACAGAAAAACACTGAAGCTTTCTTT
TRBV24-1,NA,NA,TRBJ2-5,CATSDSGGGKTQYF,TGTGCCACCAGTGATTCGGGCGGAGGAAAGACCCAGTACTTC
TRBV9,NA,NA,TRBJ2-7,CASSFGWGVLYEQYF,TGTGCCAGCAGCTTTGGGTGGGGGGTTCTCTACGAGCAGTACTTC
TRBV6-6,NA,NA,TRBJ2-1,CASSLRPITSRAYNEQFF,TGTGCCAGCAGTCTTCGCCCGATCACTAGCCGGGCTTACAATGAGCAGTTCTTC
TRBV6-2/TRBV6-3,NA,NA,TRBJ2-3,CASSYSGRDTQYF,TGTGCCAGCAGTTACTCGGGGAGGGATACGCAGTATTTT
TRBV11-3,NA,NA,TRBJ1-1,CASSTRGDTFF,TGTGCCAGCAGCACCAGGGGCGATACTTTCTTT
TRBV7-9,NA,NA,TRBJ2-1,CASSRDYNEQFF,TGTGCCAGCAGCCGGGACTACAATGAGCAGTTCTTC
TRBV6-2/TRBV6-3,NA,NA,TRBJ1-2,CASSYSGRKNYGYTF,TGTGCCAGCAGTTACTCGGGCAGAAAGAACTATGGCTACACCTTC
TRBV7-3,TRBD2,NA,TRBJ2-3,CASSKLAGATDTQYF,TGTGCCAGCAGCAAACTAGCGGGAGCCACAGATACGCAGTATTTT
TRBV9,NA,once,TRBJ2-5,CASSKLSQETQYF,TGTGCCAGCAGCAAACTCTCCCAAGAGACCCAGTACTTC
TRBV5-4,NA,NA,TRBJ2-1,CASSLRGSYNEQFF,TGTGCCAGCAGCTTGAGGGGCTCCTACAATGAGCAGTTCTTC
TRBV5-1,NA,NA,TRBJ2-3,CASSPGLNTDTQYF,TGCGCCAGCAGCCCCGGACTTAACACAGATACGCAGTATTTT
TRBV27,TRBD1,once,TRBJ1-4,CASSPRDRGRTNEKLFF,TGTGCCAGCAGTCCCCGGGACAGGGGGCGAACTAATGAAAAACTGTTTTTT
TRBV5-1,NA,NA,TRBJ1-4,CASSLDSTNEKLFF,TGCGCCAGCAGCTTGGACTCAACTAATGAAAAACTGTTTTTT
TRBV11-2,NA,few,TRBJ1-1,CASSLMGQGVAFF,TGTGCCAGCAGTTTAATGGGTCAGGGAGTAGCTTTCTTT
TRBV7-2,NA,NA,TRBJ2-3,CASSLYFTDTQYF,TGTGCCAGCAGCTTATATTTTACCGATACGCAGTATTTT
TRBV5-1,NA,NA,TRBJ1-1,CASSFQDNTEAFF,TGCGCCAGCAGCTTTCAGGACAACACTGAAGCTTTCTTT
TRBV7-2,TRBD1,NA,TRBJ1-2,CASSKYRGGDGYTF,TGTGCCAGCAGCAAATACAGGGGCGGCGATGGCTACACCTTC
TRBV10-3,NA,NA,TRBJ1-5,CAISEREGQPQHF,TGTGCCATCAGTGAACGGGAGGGACAGCCCCAGCATTTT
TRBV5-8,NA,NA,TRBJ1-1,CASSKGPQMNTEAFF,TGTGCCAGCAGCAAGGGCCCTCAAATGAACACTGAAGCTTTCTTT
TRBV4-3,NA,NA,TRBJ2-7,CASSQVWGPYEQYF,TGCGCCAGCAGCCAAGTATGGGGGCCCTACGAGCAGTACTTC
TRBV28,NA,NA,TRBJ1-6,CASSLSSGGSPLHF,TGTGCCAGCAGTTTATCGAGTGGGGGCTCACCCCTCCACTTT
TRBV27,NA,once,TRBJ1-4,CASRPLGAGGTEKLFF,TGTGCCAGCAGACCTCTGGGGGCGGGAGGGACTGAAAAACTGTTTTTT
TRBV5-4,TRBD1,NA,TRBJ1-4,CASSLDRGHEKLFF,TGTGCCAGCAGCTTGGACAGGGGACATGAAAAACTGTTTTTT
TRBV18,TRBD1,NA,TRBJ2-7,CASSGTGQLYEQYF,TGTGCCAGCTCAGGAACGGGACAGTTGTACGAGCAGTACTTC
TRBV7-2,TRBD1,few,TRBJ1-6,CASSWVGGTENSPLHF,TGTGCCAGCAGCTGGGTAGGCGGGACAGAAAATTCACCCCTCCACTTT
TRBV19,TRBD2,NA,TRBJ2-5,CASRTSGSRETQYF,TGTGCCAGTAGGACTAGCGGGAGTCGGGAGACCCAGTACTTC
TRBV15,NA,NA,TRBJ1-1,CATTAGGHFVNTEAFF,TGTGCCACGACGGCTGGGGGGCATTTCGTGAACACTGAAGCTTTCTTT
TRBV3-1/TRBV3-2,TRBD2,NA,TRBJ2-5,CASSQDWVGSGVAQKTQYF,TGTGCCAGCAGCCAAGATTGGGTCGGTAGCGGGGTCGCCCAGAAGACCCAGTACTTC
TRBV5-1,TRBD2,NA,TRBJ2-3,CASSVTSGADTQYF,TGCGCCAGCAGCGTGACTAGCGGAGCAGATACGCAGTATTTT
TRBV11-2,NA,NA,TRBJ1-4,CASSLSGLALNEKLFF,TGTGCCAGCAGCTTAAGTGGTTTGGCCTTGAATGAAAAACTGTTTTTT
TRBV11-3,NA,NA,TRBJ1-1,CASSSLDGKAFF,TGTGCCAGCAGCTCGTTGGACGGAAAAGCTTTCTTT
TRBV7-3,TRBD2,NA,TRBJ2-4,CASSPGLAVGNIQYF,TGTGCCAGCAGCCCAGGACTAGCGGTGGGAAACATTCAGTACTTC
TRBV7-6,NA,NA,TRBJ1-4,CASSLGQLVNEKLFF,TGTGCCAGCAGCTTGGGACAACTCGTTAATGAAAAACTGTTTTTT
TRBV15,NA,NA,TRBJ1-2,CATSRPPRGGYTF,TGTGCCACCAGCAGACCTCCGAGGGGTGGCTACACCTTC
TRBV25-1,TRBD1,NA,TRBJ1-4,CASSETGTGTFNEKLFF,TGTGCCAGCAGTGAAACCGGGACAGGGACGTTCAATGAAAAACTGTTTTTT
TRBV12-3/TRBV12-4,NA,NA,TRBJ1-2,CASNGPGYYGYTF,TGTGCCAGTAATGGCCCGGGGTACTATGGCTACACCTTC
TRBV6-2/TRBV6-3,NA,NA,TRBJ1-2,CASSTTYGYTF,TGTGCCAGCAGTACAACTTATGGCTACACCTTC
TRBV11-3,TRBD2,once,TRBJ2-5,CASSGGLAGQETQYF,TGTGCCAGCAGCGGCGGACTAGCGGGACAAGAGACCCAGTACTTC
TRBV5-6,NA,NA,TRBJ1-4,CASSLGTRNEKLFF,TGTGCCAGCAGCTTGGGAACCAGAAATGAAAAACTGTTTTTT
TRBV4-1,NA,NA,TRBJ1-5,CASSRYGDQPQHF,TGCGCCAGCAGCCGTTACGGAGATCAGCCCCAGCATTTT
TRBV10-3,NA,NA,TRBJ1-2,CAISESIANYGYTF,TGTGCCATCAGTGAGTCTATAGCTAACTATGGCTACACCTTC
TRBV30,NA,NA,TRBJ2-1,CAWSPLKDSYNEQFF,TGTGCCTGGAGCCCGCTTAAGGACTCCTACAATGAGCAGTTCTTC
TRBV5-1,NA,NA,TRBJ1-1,CASSPGRMNTEAFF,TGCGCCAGCAGCCCAGGACGGATGAACACTGAAGCTTTCTTT
TRBV5-1,NA,NA,TRBJ2-5,CASSLQPGLLGETQYF,TGCGCCAGCAGCTTACAACCGGGACTCCTAGGGGAGACCCAGTACTTC
TRBV7-2,NA,NA,TRBJ1-1,CASSLGPFYRATEAFF,TGTGCCAGCAGCTTAGGGCCGTTCTACCGAGCGACTGAAGCTTTCTTT
TRBV7-8,NA,NA,TRBJ1-1,CASRMGGDTEAFF,TGTGCCAGCAGGATGGGGGGGGACACTGAAGCTTTCTTT
TRBV6-2/TRBV6-3,NA,NA,TRBJ1-4,CASSVFSEKLFF,TGTGCCAGCAGTGTTTTTTCTGAAAAACTGTTTTTT